This is a list of T cell receptor beta chains from one sample in a study of T cell responses to AZD1222 COVID-19 vaccine. Assay used: immunoSEQ multiplex PCR; TCRdb lists only in-frame clones, some missing. Of around 84,000 clones listed, around 88% are singletons. The specimen comprised peripheral blood, sampled on day 0 of AZD1222 vaccination. Receptor source: an adult in good health. CDR3s include the opening cysteine and the closing phenylalanine or tryptophan. D genes are given only for firm matches. Clone size appears in some rows only: once, few, many, or a class for an expanded clone.

d_call | clone_size | j_call | v_call | cdr3_nt | cdr3_aa
. | . | TRBJ2-7 | TRBV18 | TGTGCCAGCTCACCATCAGCGGACTCGACCTACGAGCAGTACTTC | CASSPSADSTYEQYF
TRBD2 | . | TRBJ2-2 | TRBV30 | TGTGCCTGGAGTAGAGGGGAGACTAGCATAAGCGGGGAGCTGTTTTTT | CAWSRGETSISGELFF
. | . | TRBJ1-6 | TRBV27 | TGTGCCAGCAGCTCCCCAGGGCCAGGGCATTCACCCCTCCACTTT | CASSSPGPGHSPLHF
. | . | TRBJ2-5 | TRBV28 | TGTGCCAGCAGTTTTTTCGGGACCCAAGAGACCCAGTACTTC | CASSFFGTQETQYF
. | . | TRBJ2-3 | TRBV5-4 | TGTGCCAGCAGCTTGGCGGGGCAAGATACGCAGTATTTT | CASSLAGQDTQYF
. | . | TRBJ2-1 | TRBV18 | TGTGCCAGCTCAAAGGCTAGCCCCTCCTACAATGAGCAGTTCTTC | CASSKASPSYNEQFF
TRBD1 | . | TRBJ1-2 | TRBV19 | TGTGCCAGTAGCCTGGGACAGGGCGGTGGCTACACCTTC | CASSLGQGGGYTF
TRBD2 | . | TRBJ2-3 | TRBV10-3 | TGTGCCATCAGCGGTCGTCTAGGACTAGCGGGAGATACGCAGTATTTT | CAISGRLGLAGDTQYF
. | . | TRBJ1-4 | TRBV3-1/TRBV3-2 | TGTGCCAGCAGCCAAGATAGCGGGGTGCGAGAAAAACTGTTTTTT | CASSQDSGVREKLFF
. | . | TRBJ1-1 | TRBV4-1 | TGCGCCAGCAGCCCAACGGGGACTGTGAACACTGAAGCTTTCTTT | CASSPTGTVNTEAFF
. | few | TRBJ1-1 | TRBV19 | TGTGCCAGTACCTCCACAGGGATAAGGCAAGCTTTCTTT | CASTSTGIRQAFF
. | once | TRBJ2-7 | TRBV5-6 | TGTGCCAGCAGCCCCCGGGCCTTCTCCTACGAGCAGTACTTC | CASSPRAFSYEQYF
TRBD2 | . | TRBJ2-1 | TRBV7-6 | TGTGCCAGCAGCTACGGACTAGCGGGGGGAGGTTCCTACAATGAGCAGTTCTTC | CASSYGLAGGGSYNEQFF
. | . | TRBJ1-1 | TRBV3-1/TRBV3-2 | TGTGCCAGCAGCCCAAACCAGGGCACTGAAGCTTTCTTT | CASSPNQGTEAFF
TRBD2 | . | TRBJ2-7 | TRBV7-2 | TGTGCCAGCAGCTCATTGCTACCGGGACTAGAGCAGTACTTC | CASSSLLPGLEQYF
. | once | TRBJ2-7 | TRBV28 | TGTGCCAGCAAAGATCCAGGGTACGAGCAGTACTTC | CASKDPGYEQYF
. | . | TRBJ1-5 | TRBV6-5 | TGTGCCAGCAGGCCAACAGGCAATCAGCCCCAGCATTTT | CASRPTGNQPQHF
. | . | TRBJ1-2 | TRBV5-6 | TGTGCCAGCAGCTTGGTTTCAGTCTATGGCTACACCTTC | CASSLVSVYGYTF
. | . | TRBJ2-7 | TRBV28 | TGTGCCAGCAGTTCTCCGGTCCTCGAGCAGTACTTC | CASSSPVLEQYF
. | . | TRBJ2-1 | TRBV7-2 | TGTGCCAGCAGCTTATCCAGGGTAGATGAGCAGTTCTTC | CASSLSRVDEQFF
. | . | TRBJ1-6 | TRBV5-1 | TGCGCCAGCAGCCCCGAGCTCGGTGGGGATTCACCCCTCCACTTT | CASSPELGGDSPLHF
. | . | TRBJ1-1 | TRBV19 | TGTGCCAGTAGTCTCCTTCTGGCTACCAAGGGGTACAGTGAAGCTTTCTTT | CASSLLLATKGYSEAFF
. | few | TRBJ2-3 | TRBV2 | TGTGCCAGCAGCCGAGTTAGTTCGTTCACAGATACGCAGTATTTT | CASSRVSSFTDTQYF
. | . | TRBJ2-1 | TRBV5-1 | TGCGCCAGCAGCTTGGGGCAAAATGAGCAGTTCTTC | CASSLGQNEQFF
TRBD2 | . | TRBJ2-5 | TRBV5-4 | TGTGCCAGCAGCGATACCCGGGAGGGAGAGACCCAGTACTTC | CASSDTREGETQYF
TRBD1 | . | TRBJ2-7 | TRBV11-2 | TGTGCCAGCAGCTTAAGGGCAGGGGGCGCATTTGGCTCTTACGAGCAGTACTTC | CASSLRAGGAFGSYEQYF
TRBD2 | . | TRBJ2-7 | TRBV5-6 | TGTGCCAGCAGCTTAGCACTAGCGGGACCCCTAAGCTCCTACGAGCAGTACTTC | CASSLALAGPLSSYEQYF
. | . | TRBJ1-2 | TRBV28 | TGTGCCAGCAGCCGCGGCGGGGACTATGGCTACACCTTC | CASSRGGDYGYTF
. | . | TRBJ2-2 | TRBV12-3/TRBV12-4 | TGTGCCAGCAGTTTAGGGGGCGGGGAGCTGTTTTTT | CASSLGGGELFF
TRBD2 | . | TRBJ2-1 | TRBV6-5 | TGTGCCAGCAGCAATCTGGCGGGAGGGCCCCGGGAGCAGTTCTTC | CASSNLAGGPREQFF
. | . | TRBJ2-2 | TRBV6-5 | TGTGCCAGCAGTTACTCGTCCCTAGCGAGCGGGGAGCTGTTTTTT | CASSYSSLASGELFF
. | . | TRBJ1-1 | TRBV7-8 | TGTGCCAGCAGCTTAAGGCCGGAAGGTTACACTGAAGCTTTCTTT | CASSLRPEGYTEAFF
TRBD1 | . | TRBJ2-2 | TRBV6-5 | TGTGCCAGTCAGGGGGCGAAGGCCACCGGGGAGCTGTTTTTT | CASQGAKATGELFF
TRBD1 | . | TRBJ2-7 | TRBV2 | TGTGCCAGCAGCCGGGACAGCCTTTACGAGCAGTACTTC | CASSRDSLYEQYF
. | . | TRBJ2-1 | TRBV4-1 | TGCGCCAGCAGCCAAAAGGGGGACTCCTCCTACAATGAGCAGTTCTTC | CASSQKGDSSYNEQFF
. | . | TRBJ2-1 | TRBV28 | TGTGCCAGCAGGTCCGGGACTCAATTGTGGGGAGATGAGCAGTTCTTC | CASRSGTQLWGDEQFF
. | . | TRBJ1-4 | TRBV21-1 | TGTGCCAGCAGCAAGACAGAGACCGAAAAACTGTTTTTT | CASSKTETEKLFF
TRBD2 | . | TRBJ2-3 | TRBV5-1 | TGCGCCAGCAGCTTTAACACCGGACTAGCGGGGGGATACATCCTCACAGATACGCAGTATTTT | CASSFNTGLAGGYILTDTQYF
TRBD1 | few | TRBJ1-2 | TRBV27 | TGTGCCAGCAGCCCCTCGACAGGGGGATGGATCGGCAATGGCTACACCTTC | CASSPSTGGWIGNGYTF
. | . | TRBJ2-7 | TRBV11-2 | TGTGCCAGCAGCTTTGGGCGCAGGGTAGGTTCACTTAACTACGAGCAGTACTTC | CASSFGRRVGSLNYEQYF
TRBD2 | . | TRBJ2-7 | TRBV4-2 | TGTGCCAGCAGCCAAGAGATGGGACTAGCGAGTCCCCACGAGCAGTACTTC | CASSQEMGLASPHEQYF
. | . | TRBJ1-6 | TRBV19 | TGTGCCAGTAGTCCAACCTCCGGCGGGAGGGCTTCACCCCTCCACTTT | CASSPTSGGRASPLHF
TRBD1 | . | TRBJ1-1 | TRBV11-2 | TGTGCCAGCAGCTTGCGACCGGGACAGTTGAACACTGAAGCTTTCTTT | CASSLRPGQLNTEAFF
. | . | TRBJ2-1 | TRBV5-4 | TGTGCCAGCAGCCCACCAGCGGATTCCTACAATGAGCAGTTCTTC | CASSPPADSYNEQFF
. | . | TRBJ2-1 | TRBV7-9 | TGTGCCAGCAGCTTACAAATAGCGTTATCCTACAATGAGCAGTTCTTC | CASSLQIALSYNEQFF
TRBD2 | . | TRBJ2-3 | TRBV7-6 | TGTGCCAGCAGCGCCTCTAGCGGGAGTTTAGGCACAGATACGCAGTATTTT | CASSASSGSLGTDTQYF
. | . | TRBJ1-3 | TRBV2 | TGTGCCAGTTTACAGGGAGGGTCTGGAAACACCATATATTTT | CASLQGGSGNTIYF
. | once | TRBJ2-3 | TRBV3-1/TRBV3-2 | TGTGCCAGCAGCCAAGACGGGACCGGAGGGGATACGCAGTATTTT | CASSQDGTGGDTQYF
. | . | TRBJ2-1 | TRBV3-1/TRBV3-2 | TGTGCCAGCAGCCTAACCCAATGGGGCAGGGACCATGAGCAGTTCTTC | CASSLTQWGRDHEQFF
. | . | TRBJ1-6 | TRBV28 | TGTGCCAGCAGTTTCCGTTCACCCCTCCACTTT | CASSFRSPLHF
. | . | TRBJ2-7 | TRBV10-3 | TGTGCCATCAGTGACCTCCAAACTAGCTTTAACGAGCAGTACTTC | CAISDLQTSFNEQYF
. | once | TRBJ1-4 | TRBV3-1/TRBV3-2 | TGTGCCAGCAGCCAAGGGGGGGCGGGCGAAAAACTGTTTTTT | CASSQGGAGEKLFF
. | . | TRBJ1-1 | TRBV6-5 | TGTGCCAGCAGGCTGATAACTTGGGGCACTGAAGCTTTCTTT | CASRLITWGTEAFF
TRBD1 | . | TRBJ2-5 | TRBV2 | TGTGCCAGCAGCGCCGACAGGGGGTCGTTAGAGACCCAGTACTTC | CASSADRGSLETQYF